The T cell receptor beta chain under discussion was sequenced for a study of human T cells and chemical hapten exposure. Study at large: Mostly female, the patients presented with alopecia areata, totalis or universalis.

V lost 4 bases, J lost 4 bases, and 13 bases lay in between. Germline-derived CDR1 and CDR2 are SGHDN and FVKESK. The CDR3 loop spans 14 amino acids. Individual cDNA molecules each carried unique molecular identifiers attached by the library. TCRdb ran MiXCR on the RACE reads and lists one entry per CDR3 protein. The sample contains nearly 55,000 distinct CDR3 sequences, about 9.9% of which appear only once. Time point: patch test 2, 6 weeks after DPC sensitization. Treatment described: therapeutic diphenylcyclopropenone sensitization with weekly scalp DPC. It was unfractionated whole blood from which total RNA was extracted. Points from the study as a whole: No shift was seen in TCRs above 1 in 1000 frequency with DPC sensitization.

In regard to this clonotype: The antigen is not known.

The receptor was isolated from a woman aged 50 to 60 with alopecia areata. Some clones in this sample may be carry-over from other donors' samples. The chain employs TRBV14 and TRBJ1-2; TRBD1 might be the D (6 bases). Sequencing was performed on whole blood, taken in connection with sensitization to the hapten diphenylcyclopropenone (DPC). CDR3 residues: CASSPYLRGYGYTF. CDR3 coding DNA: TGTGCCAGCAGCCCCTACCTCAGGGGCTATGGCTACACCTTC.